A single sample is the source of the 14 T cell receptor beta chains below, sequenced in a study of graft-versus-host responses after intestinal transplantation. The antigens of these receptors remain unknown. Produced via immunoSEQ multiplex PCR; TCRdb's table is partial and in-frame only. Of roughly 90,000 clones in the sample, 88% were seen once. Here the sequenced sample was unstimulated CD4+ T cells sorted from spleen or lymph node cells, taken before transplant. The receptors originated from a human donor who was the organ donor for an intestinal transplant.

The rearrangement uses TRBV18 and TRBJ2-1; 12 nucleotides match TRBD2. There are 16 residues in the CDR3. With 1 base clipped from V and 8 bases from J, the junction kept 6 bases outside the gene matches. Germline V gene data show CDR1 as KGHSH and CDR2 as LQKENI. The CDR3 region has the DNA TGTGCCAGCTCACCACAGACTAGCGGGAGAGTCCATGAGCAGTTCTTC. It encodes CASSPQTSGRVHEQFF.

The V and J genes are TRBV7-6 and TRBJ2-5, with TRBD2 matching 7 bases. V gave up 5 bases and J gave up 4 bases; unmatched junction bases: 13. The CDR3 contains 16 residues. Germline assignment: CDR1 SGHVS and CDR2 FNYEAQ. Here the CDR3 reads CASSRRTRGRLETQYF. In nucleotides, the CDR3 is TGTGCCAGCAGCCGACGGACTAGAGGTCGATTAGAGACCCAGTACTTC. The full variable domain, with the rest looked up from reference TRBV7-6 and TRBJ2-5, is GAGVSQSPRYKVTKRGQDVALRCDPISGHVSLYWYRQALGQGPEFLTYFNYEAQQDKSGLPNDRFSAERPEGSISTLTIQRTEQRDSAMYRCASSRRTRGRLETQYFGPGTRLLVL.

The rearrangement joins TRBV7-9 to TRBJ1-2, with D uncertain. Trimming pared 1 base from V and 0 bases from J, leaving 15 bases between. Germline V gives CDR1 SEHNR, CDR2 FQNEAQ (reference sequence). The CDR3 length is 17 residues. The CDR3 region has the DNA TGTGCCAGCAGCTTAGGTCGGACTCGGCCCGCTAACTATGGCTACACCTTC. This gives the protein CASSLGRTRPANYGYTF.

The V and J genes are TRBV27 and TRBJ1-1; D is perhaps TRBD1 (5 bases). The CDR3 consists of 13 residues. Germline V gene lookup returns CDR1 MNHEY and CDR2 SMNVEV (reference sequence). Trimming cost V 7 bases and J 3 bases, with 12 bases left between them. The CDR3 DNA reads TGTGCCAGCACCCTCCCCAGGGACACTGAAGCTTTCTTT. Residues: CASTLPRDTEAFF.

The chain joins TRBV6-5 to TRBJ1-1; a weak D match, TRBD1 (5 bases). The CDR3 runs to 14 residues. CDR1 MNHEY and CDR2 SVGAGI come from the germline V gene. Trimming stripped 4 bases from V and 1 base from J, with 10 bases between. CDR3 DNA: TGTGCCAGCAGTTGGGGGGAGAGGAACACTGAAGCTTTCTTT. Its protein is CASSWGERNTEAFF.

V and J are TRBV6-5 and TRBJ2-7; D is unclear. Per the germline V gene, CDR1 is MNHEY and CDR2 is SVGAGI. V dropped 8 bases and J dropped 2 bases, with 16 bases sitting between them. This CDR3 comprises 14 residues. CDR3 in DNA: TGTGCCAGCTCTCTTGGGCCCGGCCCCTACGAGCAGTACTTC. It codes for CASSLGPGPYEQYF.

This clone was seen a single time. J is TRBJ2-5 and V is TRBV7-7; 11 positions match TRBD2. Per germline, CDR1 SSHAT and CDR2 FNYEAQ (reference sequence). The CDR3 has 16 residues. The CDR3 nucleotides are TGTGCTAGACCTTCACTAGCGGGGGCGTTACAAGAGACCCAGTACTTC. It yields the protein CARPSLAGALQETQYF.

The CDR3 DNA follows: TGTGCCAGCAGTCCCGTTTACGAGCAGTACTTC. Its translation: CASSPVYEQYF. The V gene is TRBV21-1, the J gene TRBJ2-7; TRBD2, the D gene given by the table, was not confirmed from the DNA. TRBV21-1 is a known pseudogene. The CDR3 runs 11 residues.

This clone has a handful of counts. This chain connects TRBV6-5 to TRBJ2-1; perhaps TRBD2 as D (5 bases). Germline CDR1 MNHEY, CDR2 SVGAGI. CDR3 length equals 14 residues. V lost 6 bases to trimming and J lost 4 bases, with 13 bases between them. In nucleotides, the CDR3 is TGTGCCAGCAGCCCCAGAACGGGGTACAATGAGCAGTTCTTC. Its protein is CASSPRTGYNEQFF.

DNA of the CDR3: TGCGCCAGCAAGGACGGGATGAACACTGAAGCTTTCTTT. The encoded protein is CASKDGMNTEAFF. The gene calls are TRBV5-1 and TRBJ1-1, with D hard to call. The CDR3 runs to 13 residues. Between the trimmed V and J ends, which lost 6 bases and 0 bases, there was a span of 9 bases. Germline CDR1 and CDR2: SGHRS and YFSETQ. Together with reference TRBV5-1 and TRBJ1-1, the CDR3 gives the full variable domain: KAGVTQTPRYLIKTRGQQVTLSCSPISGHRSVSWYQQTPGQGLQFLFEYFSETQRNKGNFPGRFSGRQFSNSRSEMNVSTLELGDSALYLCASKDGMNTEAFFGQGTRLTVV.

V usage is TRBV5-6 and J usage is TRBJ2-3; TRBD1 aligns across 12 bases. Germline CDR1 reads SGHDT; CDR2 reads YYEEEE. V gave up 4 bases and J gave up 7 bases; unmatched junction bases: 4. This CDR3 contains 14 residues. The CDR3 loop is CASSEGQGANTQYF. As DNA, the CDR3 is TGTGCCAGCAGCGAGGGACAGGGGGCAAATACGCAGTATTTT.

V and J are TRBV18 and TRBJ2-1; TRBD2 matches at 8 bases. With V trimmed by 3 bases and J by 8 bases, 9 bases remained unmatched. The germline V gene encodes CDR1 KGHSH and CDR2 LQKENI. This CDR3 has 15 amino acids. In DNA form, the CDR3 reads TGTGCCAGCTCACCCCGGGCGGGAGGAGGCGATGAGCAGTTCTTC. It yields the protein CASSPRAGGGDEQFF.

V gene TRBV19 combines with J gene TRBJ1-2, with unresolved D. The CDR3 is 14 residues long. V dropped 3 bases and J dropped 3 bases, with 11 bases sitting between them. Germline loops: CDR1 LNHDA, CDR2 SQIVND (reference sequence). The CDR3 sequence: CASSISTADYGYTF. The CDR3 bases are TGTGCCAGTAGTATTTCTACAGCGGACTATGGCTACACCTTC. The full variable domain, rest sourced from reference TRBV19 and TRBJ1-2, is DGGITQSPKYLFRKEGQNVTLSCEQNLNHDAMYWYRQDPGQGLRLIYYSQIVNDFQKGDIAEGYSVSREKKESFPLTVTSAQKNPTAFYLCASSISTADYGYTFGSGTRLTVV.

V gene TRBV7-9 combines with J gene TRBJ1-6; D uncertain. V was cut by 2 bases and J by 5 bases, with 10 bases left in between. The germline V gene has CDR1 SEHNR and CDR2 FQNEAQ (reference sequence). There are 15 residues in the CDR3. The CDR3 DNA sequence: TGTGCCAGCAGCTTAAACTGGCAGGATAATTCACCCCTCCACTTT. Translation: CASSLNWQDNSPLHF.